This TCR beta chain was sequenced during a study of T cells after yellow fever vaccination. Findings and caveats of the study: Only a minor proportion of clonotypes was detected across both CD4 and CD8 compartments.

This clonotype has more than one count but fewer than ten. The antigen is unknown. TCRdb independently ran MiXCR on the 5' RACE reads; one entry per CDR3 protein. The data show under 200,000 distinct CDR3 sequences, about 7% seen once. Germline trimming cut 2 bases from V and 7 bases from J; bases unmatched to any gene: 8. Germline V gene data show CDR1 as GTSNPN and CDR2 as SVGIG (reference sequence). This CDR3 region has 15 residues. This receptor was obtained from a young man who received the YFV17D yellow fever vaccine. This chain connects TRBV30 to TRBJ1-4; 9 bases fit TRBD1. The sample here was CD4+ T cells sorted from PBMCs, taken more than 4 days after the first yellow fever vaccination. In nucleotides, the CDR3 is TGTGCCTGGAGTCGAAGACAGGGGGGAGGTGAAAAACTGTTTTTT. As protein: CAWSRRQGGGEKLFF. Full variable domain (outside the CDR3, taken from reference TRBV30 and TRBJ1-4): SQTIHQWPATLVQPVGSPLSLECTVEGTSNPNLYWYRQAAGRGLQLLFYSVGIGQISSEVPQNLSASRPQDRQFILSSKKLLLSDSGFYLCAWSRRQGGGEKLFFGSGTQLSVL.